This TCR beta chain was observed in a study of cytomegalovirus exposure and HLA in healthy donors. Study-wide results and caveats: High sensitivity and specificity were reportedly achieved when the classifier diagnosed cytomegalovirus status. Association with HLA alleles at 0.05 false discovery rate was found for 16,951 TCR beta sequences in a later analysis. In a later analysis, TCR beta V- and J-gene trimming showed a link to a missense DCLRE1C variant.

It was with 60 Vbeta and 13 Jbeta primers that the PCR ran. Some clones are missing from TCRdb's copy, which holds only in-frame ones; the method was immunoSEQ multiplex PCR. The data contain roughly 97,000 clones, roughly 75% of them singletons. In the case of this clone: Antigen unknown.

V gave up 4 bases and J gave up 1 base; unmatched junction bases: 3. Germline values: CDR1 KGHSH, CDR2 LQKENI. The CDR3 consists of 15 residues. This clonotype was obtained from a woman aged 35 to 49 in good health and CMV-seronegative. The chain employs TRBV18 and TRBJ2-7; 11 nucleotides match TRBD1. The sequenced sample was PBMCs. DNA of the CDR3: TGTGCCAGCTCACTGGGGACAGGGGGTTCCTACGAGCAGTACTTC. Translation: CASSLGTGGSYEQYF.